The text below deals with one T cell receptor beta chain. This sample was included in a study of T cell clones after liver transplantation. Between the trimmed V and J ends, which lost 2 bases and 3 bases, there was a span of 10 bases. The germline V gene encodes CDR1 MDHEN and CDR2 SYDVKM. The CDR3 consists of 14 residues. Assay used: immunoSEQ multiplex PCR; TCRdb lists only in-frame clones, some missing. Of 95,000 to 130,000 clones in the sample, just over 90% were seen once. V is TRBV28 and J is TRBJ2-5; possibly TRBD2 for D (5 bases). The source of this sequence is a human patient who received a liver transplant. Some T cells may originate from the graft donor. Material: CD4+ T cells from blood, obtained 12 months after liver transplant. The CDR3 DNA reads TGTGCCAGCAGTTTAGCGGGTAAAGAAGAGACCCAGTACTTC. Its translation: CASSLAGKEETQYF.